This TCR beta chain emerged from a study of tumor-infiltrating lymphocytes in primary liver carcinoma. The wider study: Ranging in age from 30 to 69 years, the patients were men and women.

This CDR3 spans 13 amino acids. The germline gives CDR1 SQVTM, CDR2 ANQGSEA. Between about 17 and 34 mg of unsorted bulk tissue served as the source from which RNA and DNA were co-extracted. All tumor samples contained more than 90% viable tumor cells. As concerns this clonotype: The antigen is unknown. The junction departs from germline at one end; a sequencing error may be responsible.

Production of TCR beta cDNA used about 500 ng total RNA together with a constant-region primer. Libraries for TCR beta were built through three nested multiplex PCR rounds, which together made up a slightly modified ARM-PCR procedure. For approximately 11 cycles apiece, the opening two PCR rounds ran with TRBV1-TRBV30 forward primers and a C-beta reverse primer. TCRdb redid the calling of the multiplex PCR reads with MiXCR, one entry per CDR3 protein. The sample has 99,000 or so distinct CDR3 sequences; around 83% are singletons. General study results and limits: Against blood, tumors held a significantly higher top-250-clone fraction (p = 0.039). Lesser overlap characterized tumor-adjacent and tumor-blood pairs relative to tumor region pairs.

The chain has TRBV29-1 and TRBJ1-3; 7 nucleotides align to TRBD1. This receptor was identified in a man in his forties or fifties with primary liver carcinoma and hepatitis B virus infection. Sequenced: liver tumor tissue from sampling region 3. Specified subset: tumor region T3, left-lateral pole. The CDR3 DNA reads as TGCAGCGCCGTGACAGGGTTCGGAGACACGATATATTTT. This codes for CSAVTGFGDTIYF.